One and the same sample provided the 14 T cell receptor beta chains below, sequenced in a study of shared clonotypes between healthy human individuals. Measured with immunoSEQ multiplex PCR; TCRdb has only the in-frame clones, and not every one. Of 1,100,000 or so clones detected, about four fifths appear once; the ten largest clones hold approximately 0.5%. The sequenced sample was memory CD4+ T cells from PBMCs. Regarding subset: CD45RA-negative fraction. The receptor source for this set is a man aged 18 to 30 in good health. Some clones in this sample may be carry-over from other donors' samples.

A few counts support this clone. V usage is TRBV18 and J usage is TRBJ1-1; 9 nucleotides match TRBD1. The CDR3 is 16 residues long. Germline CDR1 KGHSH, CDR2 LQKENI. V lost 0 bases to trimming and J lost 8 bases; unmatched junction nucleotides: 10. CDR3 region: CASSPPTGGHAAEAFF. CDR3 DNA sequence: TGTGCCAGCTCACCACCGACAGGGGGTCATGCAGCCGAAGCTTTCTTT.

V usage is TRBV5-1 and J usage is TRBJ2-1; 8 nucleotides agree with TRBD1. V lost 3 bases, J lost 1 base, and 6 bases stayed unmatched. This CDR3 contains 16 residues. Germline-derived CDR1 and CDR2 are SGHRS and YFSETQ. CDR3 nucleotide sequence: TGCGCCAGCAGCTCGCCACAGGGGGTATCCTACAATGAGCAGTTCTTC. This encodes CASSSPQGVSYNEQFF.

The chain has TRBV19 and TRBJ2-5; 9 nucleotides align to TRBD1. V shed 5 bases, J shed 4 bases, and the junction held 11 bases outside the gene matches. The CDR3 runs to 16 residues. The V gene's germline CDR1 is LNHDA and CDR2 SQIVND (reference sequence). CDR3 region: CASSPDRTGVRETQYF. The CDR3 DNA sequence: TGTGCCAGTAGTCCCGATCGGACAGGGGTGCGAGAGACCCAGTACTTC.

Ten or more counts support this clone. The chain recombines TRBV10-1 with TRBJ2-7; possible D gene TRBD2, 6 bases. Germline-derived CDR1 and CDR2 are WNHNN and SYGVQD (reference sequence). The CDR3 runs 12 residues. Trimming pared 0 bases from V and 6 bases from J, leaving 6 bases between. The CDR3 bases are TGCGCCAGCAGTGAGTCGGGGGGCGAGCAGTACTTC. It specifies CASSESGGEQYF.

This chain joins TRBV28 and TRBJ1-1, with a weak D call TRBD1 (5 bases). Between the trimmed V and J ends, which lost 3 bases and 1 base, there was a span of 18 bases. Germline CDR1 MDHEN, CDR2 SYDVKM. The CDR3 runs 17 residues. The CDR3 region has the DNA TGTGCCAGCAGTTTCCGATTCCGACAGTATACGAACACTGAAGCTTTCTTT. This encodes CASSFRFRQYTNTEAFF.

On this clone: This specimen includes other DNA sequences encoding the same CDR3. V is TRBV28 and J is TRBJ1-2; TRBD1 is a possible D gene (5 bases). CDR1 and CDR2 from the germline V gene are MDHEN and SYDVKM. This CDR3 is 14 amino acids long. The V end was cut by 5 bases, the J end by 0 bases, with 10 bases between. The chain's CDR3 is CASSGTGANYGYTF. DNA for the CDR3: TGTGCCAGCAGTGGGACGGGGGCTAACTATGGCTACACCTTC.

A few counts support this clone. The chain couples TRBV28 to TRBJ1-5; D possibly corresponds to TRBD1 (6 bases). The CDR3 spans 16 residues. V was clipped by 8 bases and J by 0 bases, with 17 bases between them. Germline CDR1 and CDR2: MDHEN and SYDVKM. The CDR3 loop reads CASSWGAISSNQPQHF. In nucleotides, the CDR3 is TGTGCCAGCTCCTGGGGGGCGATTTCTAGCAATCAGCCCCAGCATTTT.

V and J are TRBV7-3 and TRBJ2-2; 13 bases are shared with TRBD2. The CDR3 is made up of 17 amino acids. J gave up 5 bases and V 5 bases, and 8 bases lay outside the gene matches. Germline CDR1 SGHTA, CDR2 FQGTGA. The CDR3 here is CASSRTSGSGKTGELFF. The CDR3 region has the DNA TGTGCCAGCAGCCGGACTAGCGGGAGCGGAAAGACCGGGGAGCTGTTTTTT.

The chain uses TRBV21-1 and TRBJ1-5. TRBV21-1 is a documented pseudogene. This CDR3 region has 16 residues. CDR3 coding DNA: TGTGCCAGCAGCAAAGTGGGTAACGGGCCCAATCAGCCCCAGCATTTT. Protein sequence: CASSKVGNGPNQPQHF.

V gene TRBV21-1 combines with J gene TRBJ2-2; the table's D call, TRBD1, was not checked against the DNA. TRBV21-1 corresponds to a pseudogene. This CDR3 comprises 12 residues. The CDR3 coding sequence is TGTGCCAGCTCAGATGACACCGGGGAGCTGTTTTTT. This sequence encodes CASSDDTGELFF.

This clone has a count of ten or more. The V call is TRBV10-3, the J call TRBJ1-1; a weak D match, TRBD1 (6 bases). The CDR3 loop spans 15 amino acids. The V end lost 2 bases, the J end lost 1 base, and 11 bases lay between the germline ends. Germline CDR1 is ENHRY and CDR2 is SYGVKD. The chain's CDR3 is CAISETGRSNTEAFF. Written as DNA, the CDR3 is TGTGCCATCAGTGAGACAGGGAGGTCGAACACTGAAGCTTTCTTT.

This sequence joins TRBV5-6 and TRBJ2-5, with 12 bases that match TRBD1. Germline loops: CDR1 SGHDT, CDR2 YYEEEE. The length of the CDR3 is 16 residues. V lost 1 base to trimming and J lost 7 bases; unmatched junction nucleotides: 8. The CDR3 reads CASSLTGQGARLTQYF. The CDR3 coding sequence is TGTGCCAGCAGCTTGACGGGACAGGGGGCGAGGTTGACCCAGTACTTC.

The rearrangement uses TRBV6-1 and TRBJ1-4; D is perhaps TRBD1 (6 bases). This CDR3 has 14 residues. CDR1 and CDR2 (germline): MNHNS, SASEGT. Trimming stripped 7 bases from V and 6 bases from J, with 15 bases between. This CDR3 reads CASTKLGGHEKLFF. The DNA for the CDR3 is TGTGCCAGCACCAAATTAGGGGGGCATGAAAAACTGTTTTTT.

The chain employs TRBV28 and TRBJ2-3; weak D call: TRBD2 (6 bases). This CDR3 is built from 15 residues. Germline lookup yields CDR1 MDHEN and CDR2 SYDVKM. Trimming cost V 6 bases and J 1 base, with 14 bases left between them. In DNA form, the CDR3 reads TGTGCCAGCAGCCCTTTAGCGGACGGCACAGATACGCAGTATTTT. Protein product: CASSPLADGTDTQYF.